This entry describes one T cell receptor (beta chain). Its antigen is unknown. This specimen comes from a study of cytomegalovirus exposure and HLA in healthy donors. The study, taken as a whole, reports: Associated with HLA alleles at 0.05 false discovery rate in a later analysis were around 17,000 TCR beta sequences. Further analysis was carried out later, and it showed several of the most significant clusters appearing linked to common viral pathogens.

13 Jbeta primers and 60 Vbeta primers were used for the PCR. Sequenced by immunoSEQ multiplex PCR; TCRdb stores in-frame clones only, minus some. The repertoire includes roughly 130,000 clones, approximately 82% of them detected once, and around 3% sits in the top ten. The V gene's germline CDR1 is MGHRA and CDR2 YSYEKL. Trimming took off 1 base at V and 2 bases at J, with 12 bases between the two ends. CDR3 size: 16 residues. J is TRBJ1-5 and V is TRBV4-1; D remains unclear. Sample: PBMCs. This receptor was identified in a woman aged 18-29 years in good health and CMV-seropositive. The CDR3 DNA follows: TGCGCCAGCAGCCAAGTTCCTCCAGAGGGCAATCAGCCCCAGCATTTT. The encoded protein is CASSQVPPEGNQPQHF.